This TCR beta chain was obtained from a study of identical twins. Overall study results and limits: Low generation probability was overrepresented in out-of-frame alpha sequences shared by twins. Not following the same donors, the study drew its conclusions from cross-sectional statistical analysis.

Template switching, a step in the protocol, added a universal primer site, and cDNA carried unique molecular identifiers. From the 5' RACE reads, TCRdb called clonotypes with MiXCR, one entry per CDR3 protein. The sample lists about 300,000 distinct CDR3 sequences, 9% to 15% seen once, with approximately 7.6% in the top ten. In the case of this clonotype: Its matching antigen is unknown.

These data were also reused for a study on yellow fever vaccine responses in identical twins. That source notes: Reportedly, the response of twins' T cells to the vaccine seemed partly convergent, partly personalized.

The clonotype was recovered from a woman younger than 35 in good health. Sample: CD8+ T cells sorted from blood.

The CDR3 sequence is CASSLVGGWPKDADTQYF. CDR3 nucleotide sequence: TGCGCCAGCAGCTTGGTCGGGGGCTGGCCAAAAGATGCAGATACGCAGTATTTT. This chain links TRBV5-1 with TRBJ2-3; the D gene could be TRBD1 or TRBD2 (6 bases each). The CDR3 runs 18 residues. From germline, CDR1 is SGHRS and CDR2 YFSETQ. The germline V and J ends were trimmed by 0 bases and 4 bases, with 21 bases remaining between them.